The entry that follows covers one T cell receptor (beta chain) sequence. The sample holds a few counts of this clonotype. The antigen it recognizes is unknown. No base qualities exist here, and no much larger clone lies one base off it. CDR1 and CDR2 are read off the germline V gene (reference sequence) as WNHNN and SYGVQD. V is shortened by 3 bases, J by 4 bases, and the region joining them spans 11 bases. Inclusive of the bounding cysteine and phenylalanine, the CDR3 is 14 residues long. The entry retains the CDR3 DNA only, 42 bases that are in frame from base 1. The record originates from a study of early T cells in non-severe SARS-CoV-2 infection (dated by TCRdb to 2020 to 2022). Regarding the research as a whole: Because TCR sequencing relied on bulk RNA taken from unsorted whole blood, pairing of alpha and beta chains was not possible. Beyond this particular receptor, the publication reports: Matching against VDJdb was skewed toward anti-spike CD8 responses, likely underestimated virus-specific expansions, and missed private and CD4 specificities.

Set within a cohort of healthcare workers in London, UK, this nested case-control study involved weekly PCR testing of nasopharyngeal swabs along with blood sampling. Healthcare workers were recruited between 23 and 31 March 2020, during the week of the UK lockdown, and were followed weekly for up to about 15 weeks. The library was obtained by 5' RACE. Sequenced on a NextSeq 500. Unique molecular identifiers were attached to individual cDNA molecules in the TCR library protocol so that sequencing error and PCR bias could be corrected. Sequencing covered both TCR alpha and beta chains, and within each sample the abundances of alpha and beta sequences were tightly co-correlated. The study's processing was this. V gene, J gene and CDR3 annotation of TCR sequences was performed with Decombinator V4. TCRs were defined as expanded if a significant change between any two time points was detected under a Poisson model with p below 0.0001. TCR abundances were normalised to the total number of TCRs sequenced in each sample and reported as counts per million. TRAV1-2 paired with TRAJ12, TRAJ20 or TRAJ33 defined MAIT TCRs, while TRAV10 paired with TRAJ18 defined iNKT TCRs. VDJdb, accessed 1 November 2021, was searched for CMV, EBV and SARS-CoV-2 annotated TCRs, excluding TCRs annotated for multiple antigens. The raw public reads went through TCRdb reprocessing: fastp at Q25, MiXCR clone calling, in-frame beta chains kept. Each entry merges the rows of one CDR3 protein and shows their most common DNA and genes. These V and J calls rely on TCRdb rather than the paper's analysis. This sample is represented by more than 75,000 distinct CDR3 sequences; 14% of them were singletons. The ten largest clones represent about 6% of the sample.

Sequenced: whole blood. The source is an adult who was a healthcare worker with PCR-confirmed SARS-CoV-2 infection or an uninfected control (not recorded which). The chain is assembled from TRBV10-1 and TRBJ2-3; the D segment could be TRBD1, given 5 matching bases. The sequenced DNA: TGCGCCAGCAGTGATGGGGCCCACGCAGATACGCAGTATTTT. It codes for CASSDGAHADTQYF.